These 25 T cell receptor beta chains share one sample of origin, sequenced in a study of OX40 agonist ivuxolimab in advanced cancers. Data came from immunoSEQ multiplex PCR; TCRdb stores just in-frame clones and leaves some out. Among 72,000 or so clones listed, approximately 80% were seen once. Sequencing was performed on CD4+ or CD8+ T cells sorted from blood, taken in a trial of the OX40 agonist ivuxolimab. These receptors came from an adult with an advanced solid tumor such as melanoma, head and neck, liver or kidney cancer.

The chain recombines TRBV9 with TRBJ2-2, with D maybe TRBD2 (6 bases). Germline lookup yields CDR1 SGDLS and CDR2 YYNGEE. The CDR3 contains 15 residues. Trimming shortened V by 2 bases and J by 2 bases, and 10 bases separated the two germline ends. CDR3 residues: CASSVGGANTGELFF. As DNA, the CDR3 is TGTGCCAGCAGCGTCGGCGGGGCAAACACCGGGGAGCTGTTTTTT.

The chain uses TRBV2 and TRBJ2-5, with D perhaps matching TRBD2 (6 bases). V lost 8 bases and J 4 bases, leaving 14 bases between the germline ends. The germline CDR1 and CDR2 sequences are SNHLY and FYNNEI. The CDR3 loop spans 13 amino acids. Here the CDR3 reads CASGRLVGETQYF. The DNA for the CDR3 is TGTGCCAGCGGGCGACTAGTGGGAGAGACCCAGTACTTC.

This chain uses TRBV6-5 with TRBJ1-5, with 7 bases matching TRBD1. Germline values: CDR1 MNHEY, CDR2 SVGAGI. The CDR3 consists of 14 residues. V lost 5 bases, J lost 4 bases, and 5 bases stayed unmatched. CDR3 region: CASSEPGQNQPQHF. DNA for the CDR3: TGTGCCAGCAGTGAACCGGGACAGAATCAGCCCCAGCATTTT.

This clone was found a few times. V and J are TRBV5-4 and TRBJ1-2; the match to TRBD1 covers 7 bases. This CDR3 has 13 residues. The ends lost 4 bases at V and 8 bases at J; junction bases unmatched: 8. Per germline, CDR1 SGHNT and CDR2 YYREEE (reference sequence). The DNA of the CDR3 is TGTGCCAGCAGCCCCGACAGGGCATACGGCTACACCTTC. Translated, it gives CASSPDRAYGYTF.

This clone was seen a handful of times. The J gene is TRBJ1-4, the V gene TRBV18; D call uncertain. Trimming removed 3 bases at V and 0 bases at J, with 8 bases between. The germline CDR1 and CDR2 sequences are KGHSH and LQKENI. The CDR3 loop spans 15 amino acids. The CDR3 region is CASSPLTATNEKLFF. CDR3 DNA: TGTGCCAGCTCACCCCTCACAGCAACTAATGAAAAACTGTTTTTT.

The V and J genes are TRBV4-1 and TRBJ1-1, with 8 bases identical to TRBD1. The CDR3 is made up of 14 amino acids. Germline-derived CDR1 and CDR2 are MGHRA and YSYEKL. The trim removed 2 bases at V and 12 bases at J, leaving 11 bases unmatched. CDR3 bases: TGCGCCAGCAGCCAACCGACAGGGGACCCGAGATCTTTCTTT. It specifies CASSQPTGDPRSFF.

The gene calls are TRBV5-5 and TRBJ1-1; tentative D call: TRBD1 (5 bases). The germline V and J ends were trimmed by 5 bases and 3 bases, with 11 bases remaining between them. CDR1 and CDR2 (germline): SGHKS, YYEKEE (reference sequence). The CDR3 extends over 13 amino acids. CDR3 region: CASSWDGDTEAFF. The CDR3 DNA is TGTGCCAGCAGTTGGGACGGAGACACTGAAGCTTTCTTT.

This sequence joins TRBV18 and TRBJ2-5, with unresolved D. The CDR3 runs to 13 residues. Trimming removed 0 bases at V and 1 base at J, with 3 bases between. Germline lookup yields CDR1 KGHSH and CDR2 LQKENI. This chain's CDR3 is CASSPPSQETQYF. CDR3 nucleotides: TGTGCCAGCTCACCACCCAGCCAAGAGACCCAGTACTTC. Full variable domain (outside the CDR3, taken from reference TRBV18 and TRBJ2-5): NAGVMQNPRHLVRRRGQEARLRCSPMKGHSHVYWYRQLPEEGLKFMVYLQKENIIDESGMPKERFSAEFPKEGPSILRIQQVVRGDSAAYFCASSPPSQETQYFGPGTRLLVL.

The CDR3 loop is CASSPQGGGSPLHF. The CDR3 DNA follows: TGTGCCAGCAGCCCACAGGGCGGAGGTTCACCCCTCCACTTT. The chain recombines TRBV7-9 with TRBJ1-6; D is possibly TRBD1 (6 bases). This CDR3 spans 14 amino acids. With 5 bases removed from V and 9 bases from J, the gap between germline ends came to 14 bases. Germline V gene sequence: CDR1 SEHNR, CDR2 FQNEAQ (reference sequence).

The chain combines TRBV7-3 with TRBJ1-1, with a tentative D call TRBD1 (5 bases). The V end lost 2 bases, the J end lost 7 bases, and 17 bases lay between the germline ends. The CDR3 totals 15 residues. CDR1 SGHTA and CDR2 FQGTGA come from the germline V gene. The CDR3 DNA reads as TGTGCCAGCAGCTTAGAGACAGACTCCTTTGGTGAAGCTTTCTTT. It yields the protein CASSLETDSFGEAFF.

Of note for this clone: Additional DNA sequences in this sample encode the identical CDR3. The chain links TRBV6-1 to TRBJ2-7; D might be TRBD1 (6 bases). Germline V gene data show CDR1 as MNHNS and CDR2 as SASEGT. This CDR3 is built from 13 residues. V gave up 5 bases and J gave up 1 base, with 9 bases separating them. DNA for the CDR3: TGTGCCAGCAGTACTGGACAGTCCTACGAGCAGTACTTC. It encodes CASSTGQSYEQYF.

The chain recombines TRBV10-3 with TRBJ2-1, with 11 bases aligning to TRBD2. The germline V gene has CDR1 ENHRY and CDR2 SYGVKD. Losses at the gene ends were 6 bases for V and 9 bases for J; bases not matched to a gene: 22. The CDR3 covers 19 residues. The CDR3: CAIREPGGTGTSGGSEQFF. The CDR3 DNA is TGTGCCATCAGAGAACCGGGGGGAACTGGCACTAGCGGGGGTAGTGAGCAGTTCTTC.

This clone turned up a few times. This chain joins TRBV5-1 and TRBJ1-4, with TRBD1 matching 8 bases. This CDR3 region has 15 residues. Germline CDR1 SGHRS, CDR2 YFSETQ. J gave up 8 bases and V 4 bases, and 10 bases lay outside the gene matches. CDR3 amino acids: CASSVQQGVGEKLFF. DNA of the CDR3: TGCGCCAGCAGCGTCCAACAGGGGGTAGGAGAAAAACTGTTTTTT.

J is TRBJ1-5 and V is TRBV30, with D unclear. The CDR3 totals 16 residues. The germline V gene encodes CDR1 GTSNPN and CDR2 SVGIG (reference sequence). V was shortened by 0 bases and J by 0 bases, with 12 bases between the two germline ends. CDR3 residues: CAWSVTGVYSNQPQHF. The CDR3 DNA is TGTGCCTGGAGTGTAACTGGAGTTTATAGCAATCAGCCCCAGCATTTT.

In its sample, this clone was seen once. The CDR3 DNA reads as TGTGCCAGTAGTATGGGACGTGTGGCTGGCTACACCTTC. Translating gives CASSMGRVAGYTF. V is TRBV19 and J is TRBJ1-2, with D perhaps TRBD1 (5 bases). Germline V gene lookup returns CDR1 LNHDA and CDR2 SQIVND (reference sequence). The ends were cut back, 3 bases at V and 7 bases at J, with 12 bases in the middle. The CDR3 runs 13 residues.

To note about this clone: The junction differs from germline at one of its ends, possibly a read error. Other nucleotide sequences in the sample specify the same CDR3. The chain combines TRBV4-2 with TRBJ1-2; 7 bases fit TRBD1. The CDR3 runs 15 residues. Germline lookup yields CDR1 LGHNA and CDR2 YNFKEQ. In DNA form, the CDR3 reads TGTGCCAGCAGCCAAGATGAGAGACAGGGCTATGGCTACACCTTT. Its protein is CASSQDERQGYGYTF.

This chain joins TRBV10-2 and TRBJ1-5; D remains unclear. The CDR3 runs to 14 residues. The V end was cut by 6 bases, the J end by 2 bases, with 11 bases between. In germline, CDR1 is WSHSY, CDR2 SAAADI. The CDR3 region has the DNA TGCGCCAGCAGGAGTCGGGCAGGCAATCAGCCCCAGCATTTT. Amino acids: CASRSRAGNQPQHF.

CDR3 protein: CASSYGTGNTEAFF. Written as DNA, the CDR3 is TGTGCCAGCAGTTACGGGACGGGGAACACTGAAGCTTTCTTT. This chain uses TRBV27 with TRBJ1-1; D is possibly TRBD1 (5 bases). Trimming stripped 4 bases from V and 1 base from J, with 10 bases between. The CDR3 loop spans 14 amino acids. Per germline, CDR1 MNHEY and CDR2 SMNVEV (reference sequence).

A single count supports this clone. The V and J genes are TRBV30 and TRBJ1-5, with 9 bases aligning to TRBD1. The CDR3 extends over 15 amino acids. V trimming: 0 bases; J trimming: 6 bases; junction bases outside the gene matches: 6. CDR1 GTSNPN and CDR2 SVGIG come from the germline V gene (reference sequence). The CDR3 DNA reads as TGTGCCTGGAGTGTAGACAGGGGGGTACGTCAGCCCCAGCATTTT. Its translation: CAWSVDRGVRQPQHF.

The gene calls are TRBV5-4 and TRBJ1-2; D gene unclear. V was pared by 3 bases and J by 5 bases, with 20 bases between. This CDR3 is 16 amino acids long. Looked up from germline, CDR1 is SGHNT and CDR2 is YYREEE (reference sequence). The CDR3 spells CASSSDPETGSYGYTF. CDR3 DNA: TGTGCCAGCAGCTCCGACCCAGAAACGGGTTCTTATGGCTACACCTTC.

CDR3 residues: CASRDSGETQYF. The CDR3 bases are TGCGCCAGCCGGGACTCCGGGGAGACCCAGTACTTC. This chain links TRBV5-1 with TRBJ2-5; a weak D match, TRBD2 (6 bases). V lost 7 bases, J lost 5 bases, and 12 bases lay in between. The CDR3 length is 12 residues. The germline V gene has CDR1 SGHRS and CDR2 YFSETQ. Filled out from reference TRBV5-1 and TRBJ2-5, the complete variable domain reads KAGVTQTPRYLIKTRGQQVTLSCSPISGHRSVSWYQQTPGQGLQFLFEYFSETQRNKGNFPGRFSGRQFSNSRSEMNVSTLELGDSALYLCASRDSGETQYFGPGTRLLVL.

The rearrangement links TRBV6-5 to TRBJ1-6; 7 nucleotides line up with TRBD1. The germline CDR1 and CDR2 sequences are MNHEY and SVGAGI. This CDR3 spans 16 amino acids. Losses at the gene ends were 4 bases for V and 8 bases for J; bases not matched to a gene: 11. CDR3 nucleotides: TGTGCCAGCAGTTCTCCTCAGGGGGGGCGAGATTCACCCCTCCACTTT. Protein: CASSSPQGGRDSPLHF.

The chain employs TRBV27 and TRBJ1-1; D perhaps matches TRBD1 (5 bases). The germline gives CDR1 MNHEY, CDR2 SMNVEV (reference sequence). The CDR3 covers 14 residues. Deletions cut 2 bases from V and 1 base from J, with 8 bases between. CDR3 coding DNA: TGTGCCAGCAGTTTACGGGACGGGAACACTGAAGCTTTCTTT. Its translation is CASSLRDGNTEAFF.

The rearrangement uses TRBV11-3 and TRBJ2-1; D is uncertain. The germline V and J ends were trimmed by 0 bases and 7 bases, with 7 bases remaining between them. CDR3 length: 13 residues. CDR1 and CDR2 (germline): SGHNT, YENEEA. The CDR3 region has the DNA TGTGCCAGCAGCTTAGATAATTGGAATGAGCAGTTCTTC. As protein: CASSLDNWNEQFF.

The CDR3: CASSFGFPQRFTDTQYF. CDR3 DNA: TGTGCCAGCAGCTTCGGTTTCCCTCAGCGGTTCACAGATACGCAGTATTTT. This rearrangement joins TRBV11-2 to TRBJ2-3; TRBD2 might be the D (5 bases). The V end was cut by 3 bases, the J end by 2 bases, with 18 bases between. From germline, CDR1 is SGHAT and CDR2 FQNNGV. This CDR3 has 17 amino acids. The whole variable domain, filled in from reference TRBV11-2 and TRBJ2-3, reads EAGVAQSPRYKIIEKRQSVAFWCNPISGHATLYWYQQILGQGPKLLIQFQNNGVVDDSQLPKDRFSAERLKGVDSTLKIQPAKLEDSAVYLCASSFGFPQRFTDTQYFGPGTRLTVL.